Listed here is a single TCR beta chain. The data belong to a study of blood T cell repertoires in COVID-19. Study at large: Samples came from the United States, Italy and Spain, spanning acute and convalescent COVID-19.

The CDR3 is 12 amino acids. The ends lost 8 bases at V and 5 bases at J; junction bases unmatched: 4. Source study methods: Cell counts per sample came from amplifying reference gene primers. Some clones are missing from TCRdb's copy, which holds only in-frame ones; the method was immunoSEQ multiplex PCR. Clone size and the V and J calls come from that table; the DNA yielded D and trimming. This sample yields just under 350,000 clones, of which 85% to 90% are seen a single time; approximately 7.3% belongs to the top ten. Sequencing used peripheral blood. The sequence derives from a woman in her sixties or seventies with COVID-19, enrolled during active disease. The rearrangement joins TRBV23-1 to TRBJ1-1; 8 bases align to TRBD1. TRBV23-1 is placed among ORFs of uncertain function. The CDR3 DNA reads as TGCGCCAGCGGACAGGGTATAACTGAAGCTTTCTTT. This codes for CASGQGITEAFF.